A single T cell receptor (beta chain) is shown here with its context. Antigen unknown. The PCR contained 60 Vbeta and 13 Jbeta primers. Produced via immunoSEQ multiplex PCR; TCRdb's table is partial and in-frame only. The sample lists approximately 83,000 clones, about 84% seen once, with approximately 2% in the top ten. This sample is part of a study of cytomegalovirus exposure and HLA in healthy donors. Study-wide findings and caveats: Many donors carried some public TCRs, although rarity characterized most TCR sequences.

This CDR3 contains 16 residues. With 1 base removed from V and 7 bases from J, the gap between germline ends came to 18 bases. Germline V gene sequence: CDR1 MGHDK, CDR2 SYGVNS. The specimen was PBMCs. The V call is TRBV25-1, the J call TRBJ2-3, with a weak D call TRBD2 (6 bases). The receptor was derived from a man aged 18 to 29 in good health and CMV-seronegative. DNA of the CDR3: TGTGCCAGCAGTGAATTTTCCCCCGGGGGAGGAAATACGCAGTATTTT. Translating gives CASSEFSPGGGNTQYF.